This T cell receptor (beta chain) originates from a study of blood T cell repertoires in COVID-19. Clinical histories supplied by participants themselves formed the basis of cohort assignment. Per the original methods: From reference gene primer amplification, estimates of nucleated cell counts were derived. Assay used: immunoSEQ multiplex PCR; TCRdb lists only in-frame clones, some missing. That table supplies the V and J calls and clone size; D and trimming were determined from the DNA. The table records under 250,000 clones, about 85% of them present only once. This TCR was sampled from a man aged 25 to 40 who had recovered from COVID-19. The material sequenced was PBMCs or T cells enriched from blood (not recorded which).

Here the CDR3 DNA reads TGCGCCAGCAGCTTGGGGACAGGGGGGTCGTGGCTAGAGACCCAGTACTTC. It translates to CASSLGTGGSWLETQYF. V and J are TRBV5-1 and TRBJ2-5, with TRBD1 matching 10 bases. CDR3 length: 17 residues. Germline V gives CDR1 SGHRS, CDR2 YFSETQ. V lost 0 bases, J lost 4 bases, and 9 bases stayed unmatched. Using reference TRBV5-1 and TRBJ2-5 for the parts outside the CDR3, the full variable domain is KAGVTQTPRYLIKTRGQQVTLSCSPISGHRSVSWYQQTPGQGLQFLFEYFSETQRNKGNFPGRFSGRQFSNSRSEMNVSTLELGDSALYLCASSLGTGGSWLETQYFGPGTRLLVL.